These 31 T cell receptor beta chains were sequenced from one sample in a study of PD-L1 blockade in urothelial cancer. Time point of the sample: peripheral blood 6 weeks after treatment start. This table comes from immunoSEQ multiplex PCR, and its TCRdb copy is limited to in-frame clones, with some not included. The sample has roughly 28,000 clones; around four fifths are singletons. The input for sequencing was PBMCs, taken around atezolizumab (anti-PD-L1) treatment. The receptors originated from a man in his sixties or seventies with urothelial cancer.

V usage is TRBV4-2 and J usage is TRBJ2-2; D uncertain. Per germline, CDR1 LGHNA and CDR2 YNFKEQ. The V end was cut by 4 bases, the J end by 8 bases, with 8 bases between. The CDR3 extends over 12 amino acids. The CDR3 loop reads CASSRQTGELFF. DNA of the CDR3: TGTGCCAGCAGCCGGCAGACTGGGGAGCTGTTTTTT.

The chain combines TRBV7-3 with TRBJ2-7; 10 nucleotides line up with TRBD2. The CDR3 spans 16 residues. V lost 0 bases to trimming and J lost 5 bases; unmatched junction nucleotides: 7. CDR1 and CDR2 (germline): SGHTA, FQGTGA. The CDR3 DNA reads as TGTGCCAGCAGCTTAACGAGGGCTAGCGGGAGCCACGAGCAGTACTTC. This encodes CASSLTRASGSHEQYF.

This chain's CDR3 is CASSRGLAGTGELFF. The CDR3 DNA sequence: TGTGCCAGCAGCCGGGGACTAGCGGGAACCGGGGAGCTGTTTTTT. The chain is built from TRBV7-3 and TRBJ2-2; 13 bases line up with TRBD2. CDR1 is SGHTA and CDR2 is FQGTGA in the germline V gene. The trim removed 5 bases at V and 5 bases at J, leaving 2 bases unmatched. This CDR3 has 15 amino acids.

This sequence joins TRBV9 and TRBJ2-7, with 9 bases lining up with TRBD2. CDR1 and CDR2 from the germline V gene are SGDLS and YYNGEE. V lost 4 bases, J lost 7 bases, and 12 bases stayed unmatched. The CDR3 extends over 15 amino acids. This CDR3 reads CASSPRTSDLGEQYF. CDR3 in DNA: TGTGCCAGCAGCCCGCGGACTAGCGATCTGGGAGAGCAGTACTTC.

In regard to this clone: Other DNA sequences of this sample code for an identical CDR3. The CDR3 coding sequence is TGCGCCAGCAGCCAGGCGGGCGGGGGGGCCGGGGATACGCAGTATTTT. Its translation: CASSQAGGGAGDTQYF. This rearrangement joins TRBV4-1 to TRBJ2-3, with TRBD2 identical over 9 bases. The germline CDR1 and CDR2 sequences are MGHRA and YSYEKL. The length of the CDR3 is 16 residues. The trim removed 3 bases at V and 6 bases at J, leaving 10 bases unmatched.

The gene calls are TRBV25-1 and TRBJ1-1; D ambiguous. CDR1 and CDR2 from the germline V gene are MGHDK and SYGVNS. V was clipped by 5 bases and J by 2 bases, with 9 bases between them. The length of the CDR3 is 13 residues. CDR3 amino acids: CASSLTSNTEAFF. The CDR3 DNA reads TGTGCCAGCAGTCTGACAAGTAACACTGAAGCTTTCTTT.

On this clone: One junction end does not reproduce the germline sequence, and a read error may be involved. The CDR3 sequence is CAGRGSGNTIYF. The CDR3, as DNA: TGTGCCGGCAGGGGCAGCGGAAACACCATATATTTT. The chain has TRBV5-4 and TRBJ1-3; D is possibly TRBD1 (6 bases). Germline V CDR1 and CDR2: SGHNT, YYREEE (reference sequence). The CDR3 sequence is 12 residues long.

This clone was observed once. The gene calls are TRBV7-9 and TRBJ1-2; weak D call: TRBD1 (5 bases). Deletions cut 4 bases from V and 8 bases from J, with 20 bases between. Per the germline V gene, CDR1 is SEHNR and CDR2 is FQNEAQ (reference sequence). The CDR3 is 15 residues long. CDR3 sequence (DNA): TGTGCCAGCAGCTCCGGGACGGGCCGGGGGAAAGGCTACACCTTC. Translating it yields CASSSGTGRGKGYTF.

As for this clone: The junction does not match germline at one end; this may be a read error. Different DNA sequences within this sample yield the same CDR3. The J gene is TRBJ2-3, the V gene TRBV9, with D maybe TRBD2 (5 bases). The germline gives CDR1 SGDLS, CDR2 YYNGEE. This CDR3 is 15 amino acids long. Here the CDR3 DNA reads TGTGCTAGCAGCGTAGGGAGTGCAGGCACAGATACGCAGTATTTT. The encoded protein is CASSVGSAGTDTQYF. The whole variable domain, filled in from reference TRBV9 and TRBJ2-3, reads DSGVTQTPKHLITATGQRVTLRCSPRSGDLSVYWYQQSLDQGLQFLIQYYNGEERAKGNILERFSAQQFPDLHSELNLSSLELGDSALYFCASSVGSAGTDTQYFGPGTRLTVL.

The CDR3 sequence: CASSGRQGDGKNIQYF. In DNA, the CDR3 is TGTGCCAGTAGTGGGCGACAGGGGGACGGCAAAAACATTCAGTACTTC. V gene TRBV19 combines with J gene TRBJ2-4; TRBD1 matches at 9 bases. This CDR3 is 16 amino acids long. Germline loops: CDR1 LNHDA, CDR2 SQIVND (reference sequence). The trim removed 5 bases at V and 3 bases at J, leaving 8 bases unmatched. Complete variable domain (other parts from reference TRBV19 and TRBJ2-4): DGGITQSPKYLFRKEGQNVTLSCEQNLNHDAMYWYRQDPGQGLRLIYYSQIVNDFQKGDIAEGYSVSREKKESFPLTVTSAQKNPTAFYLCASSGRQGDGKNIQYFGAGTRLSVL.

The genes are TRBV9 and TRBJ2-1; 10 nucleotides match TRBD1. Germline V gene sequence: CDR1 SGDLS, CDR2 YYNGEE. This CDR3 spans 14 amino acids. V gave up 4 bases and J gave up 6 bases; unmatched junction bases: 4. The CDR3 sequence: CASSYGTGVNEQFF. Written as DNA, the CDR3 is TGTGCCAGCAGCTATGGGACAGGGGTCAATGAGCAGTTCTTC.

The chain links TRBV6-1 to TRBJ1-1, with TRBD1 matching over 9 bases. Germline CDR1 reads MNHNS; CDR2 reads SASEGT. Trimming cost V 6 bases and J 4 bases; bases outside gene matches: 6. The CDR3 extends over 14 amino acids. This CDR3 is CASSDGQGITEAFF. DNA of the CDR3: TGTGCCAGCAGCGATGGACAGGGGATCACTGAAGCTTTCTTT.

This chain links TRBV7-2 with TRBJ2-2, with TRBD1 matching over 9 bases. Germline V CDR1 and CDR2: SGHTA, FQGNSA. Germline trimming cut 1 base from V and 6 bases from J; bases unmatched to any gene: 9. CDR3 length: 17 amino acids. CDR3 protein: CASSLDRGRTRAGELFF. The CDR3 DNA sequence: TGTGCCAGCAGCTTAGACAGGGGGCGGACTAGGGCCGGGGAGCTGTTTTTT.

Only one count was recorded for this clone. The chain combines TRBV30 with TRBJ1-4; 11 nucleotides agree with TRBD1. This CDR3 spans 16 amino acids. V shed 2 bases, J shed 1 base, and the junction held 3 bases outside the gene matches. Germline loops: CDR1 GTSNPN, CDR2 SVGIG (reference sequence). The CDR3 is CAWSRDRGGTNEKLFF. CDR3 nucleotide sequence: TGTGCCTGGAGTCGGGACAGGGGGGGAACTAATGAAAAACTGTTTTTT.

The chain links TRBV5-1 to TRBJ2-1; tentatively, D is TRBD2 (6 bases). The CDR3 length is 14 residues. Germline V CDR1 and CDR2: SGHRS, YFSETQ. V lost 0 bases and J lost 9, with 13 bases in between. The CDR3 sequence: CASSLGRAQGEQFF. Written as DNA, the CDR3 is TGCGCCAGCAGCTTGGGGAGGGCCCAAGGTGAGCAGTTCTTC. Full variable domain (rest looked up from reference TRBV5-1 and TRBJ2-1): KAGVTQTPRYLIKTRGQQVTLSCSPISGHRSVSWYQQTPGQGLQFLFEYFSETQRNKGNFPGRFSGRQFSNSRSEMNVSTLELGDSALYLCASSLGRAQGEQFFGPGTRLTVL.

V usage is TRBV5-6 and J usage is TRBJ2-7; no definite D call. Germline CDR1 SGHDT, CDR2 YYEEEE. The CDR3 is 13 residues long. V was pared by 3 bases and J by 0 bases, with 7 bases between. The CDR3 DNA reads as TGTGCCAGCAGCTCCGACATCTCCTACGAGCAGTACTTC. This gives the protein CASSSDISYEQYF.

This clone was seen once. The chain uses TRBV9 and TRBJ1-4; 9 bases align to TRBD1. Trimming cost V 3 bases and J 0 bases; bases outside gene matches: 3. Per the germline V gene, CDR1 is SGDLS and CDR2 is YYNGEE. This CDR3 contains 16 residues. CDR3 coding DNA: TGTGCCAGCAGCGGGGACAGGGTTGCAACTAATGAAAAACTGTTTTTT. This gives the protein CASSGDRVATNEKLFF.

CDR3 in DNA: TGTGCCAGCAGTCCGGGGGACTTCTCTGGGGCCAACGTCCTGACTTTC. Translation gives CASSPGDFSGANVLTF. The chain carries TRBV7-6 and TRBJ2-6; tentatively, D is TRBD2 (6 bases). Germline V gene data show CDR1 as SGHVS and CDR2 as FNYEAQ. This CDR3 has 16 amino acids. V was pared by 6 bases and J by 0 bases, with 12 bases between.

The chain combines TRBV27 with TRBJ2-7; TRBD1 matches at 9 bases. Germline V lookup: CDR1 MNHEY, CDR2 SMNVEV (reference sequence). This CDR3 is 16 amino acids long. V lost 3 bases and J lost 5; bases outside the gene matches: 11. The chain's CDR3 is CASSFFPGTGRHEQYF. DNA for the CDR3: TGTGCCAGCAGTTTCTTCCCCGGGACAGGGCGTCACGAGCAGTACTTC.

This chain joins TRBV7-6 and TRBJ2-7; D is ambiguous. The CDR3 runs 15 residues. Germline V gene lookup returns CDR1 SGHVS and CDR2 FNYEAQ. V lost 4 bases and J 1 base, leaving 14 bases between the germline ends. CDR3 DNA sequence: TGTGCCAGCAGCTCGGCGGCTACCAATTCCTACGAGCAGTACTTC. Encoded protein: CASSSAATNSYEQYF.

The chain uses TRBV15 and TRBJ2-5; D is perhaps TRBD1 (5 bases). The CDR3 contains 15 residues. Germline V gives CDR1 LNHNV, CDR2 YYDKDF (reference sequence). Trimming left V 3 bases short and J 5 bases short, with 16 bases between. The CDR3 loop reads CATSSFQGIGETQYF. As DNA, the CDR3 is TGTGCCACCAGCAGTTTTCAGGGAATCGGGGAGACCCAGTACTTC.

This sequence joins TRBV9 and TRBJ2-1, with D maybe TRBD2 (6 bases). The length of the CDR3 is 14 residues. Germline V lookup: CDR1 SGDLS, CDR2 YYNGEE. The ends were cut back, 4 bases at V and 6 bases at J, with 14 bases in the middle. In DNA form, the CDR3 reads TGTGCCAGCAGCACCTCCGGGAGCGTCAATGAGCAGTTCTTC. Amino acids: CASSTSGSVNEQFF.

The CDR3 DNA reads as TGTGCCTGGAGTGCGGGGGGCGAGCAGTACTTC. Its translation is CAWSAGGEQYF. This chain connects TRBV30 to TRBJ2-7; 7 bases are a match to TRBD2. The CDR3 loop spans 11 amino acids. The V and J ends lost 1 base and 6 bases, in that order; junction bases with no gene match: 0. From germline, CDR1 is GTSNPN and CDR2 SVGIG (reference sequence).

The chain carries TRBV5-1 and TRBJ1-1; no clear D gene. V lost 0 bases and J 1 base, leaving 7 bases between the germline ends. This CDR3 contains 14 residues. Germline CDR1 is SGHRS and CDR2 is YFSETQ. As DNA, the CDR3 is TGCGCCAGCAGCTTGGTCCCCGGGAACACTGAAGCTTTCTTT. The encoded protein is CASSLVPGNTEAFF.

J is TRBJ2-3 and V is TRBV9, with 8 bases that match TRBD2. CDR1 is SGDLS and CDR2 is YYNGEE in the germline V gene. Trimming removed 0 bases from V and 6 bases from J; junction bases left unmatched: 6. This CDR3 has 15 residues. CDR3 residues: CASSVGRTSWDTQYF. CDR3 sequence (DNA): TGTGCCAGCAGCGTAGGGCGGACTAGCTGGGATACGCAGTATTTT.

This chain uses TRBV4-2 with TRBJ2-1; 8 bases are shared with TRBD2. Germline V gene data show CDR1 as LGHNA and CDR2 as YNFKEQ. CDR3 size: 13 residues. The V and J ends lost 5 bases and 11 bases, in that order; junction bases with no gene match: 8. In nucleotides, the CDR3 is TGTGCCAGCAGCGCACGGGAGGGGAATCAGCAGTTCTTC. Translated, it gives CASSAREGNQQFF.

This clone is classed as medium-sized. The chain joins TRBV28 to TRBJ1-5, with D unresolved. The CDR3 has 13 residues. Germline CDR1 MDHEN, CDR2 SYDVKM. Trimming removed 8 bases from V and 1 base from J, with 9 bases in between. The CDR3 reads CASGPRSNQPQHF. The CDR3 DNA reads TGTGCCAGCGGGCCGAGAAGCAATCAGCCCCAGCATTTT.

CDR3 DNA: TGCAGCGCTCGGCCCGGGGGGAACACCGGGGAGCTGTTTTTT. As protein: CSARPGGNTGELFF. This sequence joins TRBV29-1 and TRBJ2-2; a weak D match, TRBD2 (6 bases). With 7 bases removed from V and 1 base from J, the gap between germline ends came to 13 bases. CDR3 length equals 14 residues. Germline lookup yields CDR1 SQVTM and CDR2 ANQGSEA.

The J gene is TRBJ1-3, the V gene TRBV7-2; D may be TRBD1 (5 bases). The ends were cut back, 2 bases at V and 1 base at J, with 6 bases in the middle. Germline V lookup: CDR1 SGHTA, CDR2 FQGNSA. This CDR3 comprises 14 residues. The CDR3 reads CASSLSGSGNTIYF. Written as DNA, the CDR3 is TGTGCCAGCAGCTTATCAGGGTCTGGAAACACCATATATTTT.

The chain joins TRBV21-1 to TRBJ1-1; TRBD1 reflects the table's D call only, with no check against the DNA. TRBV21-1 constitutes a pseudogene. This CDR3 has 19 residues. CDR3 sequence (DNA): TGTGCCAGCAACTGGAGGGGAAAGGGACAGGGGGTTCGGAACACTGAAGCTTTCTTT. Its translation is CASNWRGKGQGVRNTEAFF.

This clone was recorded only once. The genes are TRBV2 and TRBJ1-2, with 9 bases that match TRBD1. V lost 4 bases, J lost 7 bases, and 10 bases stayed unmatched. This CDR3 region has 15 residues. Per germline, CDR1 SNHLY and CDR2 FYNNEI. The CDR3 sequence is CASSGTGDSKGGYTF. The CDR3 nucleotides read TGTGCCAGCAGTGGGACAGGGGATAGTAAAGGTGGCTACACCTTC. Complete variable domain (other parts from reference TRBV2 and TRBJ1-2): EPEVTQTPSHQVTQMGQEVILRCVPISNHLYFYWYRQILGQKVEFLVSFYNNEISEKSEIFDDQFSVERPDGSNFTLKIRSTKLEDSAMYFCASSGTGDSKGGYTFGSGTRLTVV.